This T cell receptor (beta chain) derives from a study of regulatory T cells in long-lasting Graves disease. On this clonotype itself: Its antigen is undetermined.

Construction of the TCR beta libraries employed iRepertoire HTBI primers in conjunction with Arm-PCR of CDR3 regions. Using its own MiXCR run on the multiplex PCR reads, TCRdb lists one record per CDR3 protein. The repertoire has about 460,000 distinct CDR3 sequences, about 22% of them found once; the top ten carry under 15%. This CDR3 region has 18 residues. Trimming took 1 base from V and 5 from J, leaving 20 bases between them. In germline, CDR1 is LGHDT, CDR2 YNNKEL (reference sequence). Study findings and constraints: Only a small sample size was used, which may have cut accuracy. The study found TRBV28, TRBJ1-2 and TRBJ2-5 favored in persistent disease.

Sample time point: persistent/refractory GD, antithyroid drugs over 5 years with positive TRAb. Following extraction of RNA from PBMCs, that RNA was used to make the TCR library. Per American Thyroid Association guidelines, Graves' disease was diagnosed. Peripheral blood, at 8.5 to 9 milliliters, went into EDTA tubes. This clonotype was sampled from a female donor with Graves disease. The rearrangement joins TRBV3-1 to TRBJ2-2; D not certain. Sequencing was performed on peripheral blood mononuclear cells (PBMCs), taken when the disease was refractory, from a patient treated with antithyroid drugs. CDR3 sequence: CASSQGIRHLTSTGELFF. In DNA, the CDR3 is TGTGCCAGCAGCCAAGGGATTAGACATTTAACAAGTACCGGGGAGCTGTTTTTT.